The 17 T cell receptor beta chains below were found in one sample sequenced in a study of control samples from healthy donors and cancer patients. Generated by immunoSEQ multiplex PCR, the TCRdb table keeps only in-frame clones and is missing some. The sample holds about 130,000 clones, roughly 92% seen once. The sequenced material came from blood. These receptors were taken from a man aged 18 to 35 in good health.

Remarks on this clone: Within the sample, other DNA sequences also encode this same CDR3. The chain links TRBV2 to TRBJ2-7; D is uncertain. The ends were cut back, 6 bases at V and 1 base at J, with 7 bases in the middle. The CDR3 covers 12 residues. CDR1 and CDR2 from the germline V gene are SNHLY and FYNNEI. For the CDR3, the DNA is TGTGCCAGCAGCCCCGGATCCTACGAGCAGTACTTC. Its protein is CASSPGSYEQYF.

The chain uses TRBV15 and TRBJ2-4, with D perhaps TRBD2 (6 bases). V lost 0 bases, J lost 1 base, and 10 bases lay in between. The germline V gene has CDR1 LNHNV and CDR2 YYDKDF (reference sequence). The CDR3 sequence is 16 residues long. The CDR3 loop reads CATSRDVGGAKNIQYF. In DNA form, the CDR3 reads TGTGCCACCAGCAGAGACGTAGGAGGGGCCAAAAACATTCAGTACTTC.

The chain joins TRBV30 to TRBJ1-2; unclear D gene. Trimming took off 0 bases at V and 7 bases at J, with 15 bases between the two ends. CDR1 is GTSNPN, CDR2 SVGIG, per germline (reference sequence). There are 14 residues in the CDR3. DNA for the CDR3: TGTGCCTGGAGTGTACCGGGAAGGAAGGGTGGCTACACCTTC. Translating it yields CAWSVPGRKGGYTF.

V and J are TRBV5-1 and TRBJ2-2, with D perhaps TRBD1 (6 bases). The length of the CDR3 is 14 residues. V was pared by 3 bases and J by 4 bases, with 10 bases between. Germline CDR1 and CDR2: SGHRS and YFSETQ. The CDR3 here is CASSSVGGTGELFF. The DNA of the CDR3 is TGCGCCAGCAGCTCCGTAGGGGGCACCGGGGAGCTGTTTTTT. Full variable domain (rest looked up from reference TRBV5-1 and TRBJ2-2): KAGVTQTPRYLIKTRGQQVTLSCSPISGHRSVSWYQQTPGQGLQFLFEYFSETQRNKGNFPGRFSGRQFSNSRSEMNVSTLELGDSALYLCASSSVGGTGELFFGEGSRLTVL.

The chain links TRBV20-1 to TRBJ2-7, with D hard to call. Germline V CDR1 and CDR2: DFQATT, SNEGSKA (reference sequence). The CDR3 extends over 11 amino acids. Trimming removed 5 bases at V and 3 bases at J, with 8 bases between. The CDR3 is CSAPLFYEQYF. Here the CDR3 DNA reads TGCAGTGCTCCCCTCTTCTACGAGCAGTACTTC.

The CDR3 is CASSYSGGARATEAFF. The DNA for the CDR3 is TGTGCCAGCAGTTACTCGGGGGGGGCGCGGGCCACTGAAGCTTTCTTT. The chain is built from TRBV6-5 and TRBJ1-1, with D possibly TRBD1 on 6 matching bases. There are 16 residues in the CDR3. The germline V gene encodes CDR1 MNHEY and CDR2 SVGAGI. The V end was cut by 0 bases, the J end by 4 bases, with 15 bases between.

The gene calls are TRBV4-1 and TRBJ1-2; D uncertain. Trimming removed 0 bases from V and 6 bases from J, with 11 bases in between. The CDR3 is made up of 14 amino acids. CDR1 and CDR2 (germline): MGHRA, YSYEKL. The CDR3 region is CASSQDLFRHGYTF. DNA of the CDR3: TGCGCCAGCAGCCAAGATCTCTTCAGACATGGCTACACCTTC.

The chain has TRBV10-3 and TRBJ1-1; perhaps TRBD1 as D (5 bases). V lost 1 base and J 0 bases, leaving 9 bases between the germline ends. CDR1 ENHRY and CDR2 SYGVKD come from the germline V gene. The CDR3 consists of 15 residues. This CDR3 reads CAISEFRGMNTEAFF. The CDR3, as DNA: TGTGCCATCAGTGAGTTCCGGGGGATGAACACTGAAGCTTTCTTT.

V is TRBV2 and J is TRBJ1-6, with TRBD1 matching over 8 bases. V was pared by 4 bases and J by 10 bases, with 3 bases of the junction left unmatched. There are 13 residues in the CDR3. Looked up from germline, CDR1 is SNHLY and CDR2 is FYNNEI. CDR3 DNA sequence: TGTGCCAGCAGTGGACAGGGGTCCTCACCCCTCCACTTT. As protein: CASSGQGSSPLHF.

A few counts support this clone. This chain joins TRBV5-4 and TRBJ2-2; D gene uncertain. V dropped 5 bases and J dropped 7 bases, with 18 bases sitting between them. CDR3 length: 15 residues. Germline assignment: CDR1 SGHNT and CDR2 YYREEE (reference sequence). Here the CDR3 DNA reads TGTGCCAGCAGTTGGGCCTTACTCGGCCACGGGGAGCTGTTTTTT. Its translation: CASSWALLGHGELFF.

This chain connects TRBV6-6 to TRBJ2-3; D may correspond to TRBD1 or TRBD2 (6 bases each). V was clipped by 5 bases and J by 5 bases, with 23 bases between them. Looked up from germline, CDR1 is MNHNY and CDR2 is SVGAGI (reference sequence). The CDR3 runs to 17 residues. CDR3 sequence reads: CASSPSGWGLRRDTQYF. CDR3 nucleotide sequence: TGTGCCAGCAGTCCCAGCGGGTGGGGGCTTAGAAGAGATACGCAGTATTTT.

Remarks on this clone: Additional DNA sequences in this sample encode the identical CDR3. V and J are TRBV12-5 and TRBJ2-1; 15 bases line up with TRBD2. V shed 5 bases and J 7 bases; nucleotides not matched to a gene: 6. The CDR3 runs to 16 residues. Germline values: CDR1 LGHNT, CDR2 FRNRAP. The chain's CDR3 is CASGRSGTSGGNEQFF. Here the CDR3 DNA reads TGTGCTAGTGGTCGATCCGGGACTAGCGGGGGGAATGAGCAGTTCTTC. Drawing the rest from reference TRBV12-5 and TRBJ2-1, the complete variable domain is DARVTQTPRHKVTEMGQEVTMRCQPILGHNTVFWYRQTMMQGLELLAYFRNRAPLDDSGMPKDRFSAEMPDATLATLKIQPSEPRDSAVYFCASGRSGTSGGNEQFFGPGTRLTVL.

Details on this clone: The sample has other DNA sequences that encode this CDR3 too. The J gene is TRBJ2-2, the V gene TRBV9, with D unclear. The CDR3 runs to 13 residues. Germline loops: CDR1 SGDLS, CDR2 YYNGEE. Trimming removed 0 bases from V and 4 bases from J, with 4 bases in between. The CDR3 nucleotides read TGTGCCAGCAGCGTAGTAGGCACCGGGGAGCTGTTTTTT. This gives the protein CASSVVGTGELFF.

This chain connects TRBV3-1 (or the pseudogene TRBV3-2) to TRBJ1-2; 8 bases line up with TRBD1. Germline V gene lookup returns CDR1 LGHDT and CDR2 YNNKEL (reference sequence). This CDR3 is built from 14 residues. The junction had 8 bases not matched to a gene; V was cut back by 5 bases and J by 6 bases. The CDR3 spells CASSYRTGSHGYTF. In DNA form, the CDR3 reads TGTGCCAGCAGCTACCGGACAGGGAGCCATGGCTACACCTTC.

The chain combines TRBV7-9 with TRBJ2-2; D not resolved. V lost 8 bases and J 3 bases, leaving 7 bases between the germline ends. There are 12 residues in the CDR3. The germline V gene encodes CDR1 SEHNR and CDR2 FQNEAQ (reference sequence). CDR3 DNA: TGTGCCAGCCTTGGGGACACCGGGGAGCTGTTTTTT. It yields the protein CASLGDTGELFF.

CDR3 sequence reads: CASSLKPGQGAYEQYF. DNA for the CDR3: TGCGCCAGCAGCTTGAAGCCGGGACAGGGGGCCTACGAGCAGTACTTC. The V gene is TRBV5-1, the J gene TRBJ2-7, with TRBD1 identical over 11 bases. Germline V gene sequence: CDR1 SGHRS, CDR2 YFSETQ. The CDR3 has 16 amino acids. V trimming: 1 base; J trimming: 2 bases; junction bases outside the gene matches: 5. The variable domain in full, with the rest retrieved from reference TRBV5-1 and TRBJ2-7, is KAGVTQTPRYLIKTRGQQVTLSCSPISGHRSVSWYQQTPGQGLQFLFEYFSETQRNKGNFPGRFSGRQFSNSRSEMNVSTLELGDSALYLCASSLKPGQGAYEQYFGPGTRLTVT.

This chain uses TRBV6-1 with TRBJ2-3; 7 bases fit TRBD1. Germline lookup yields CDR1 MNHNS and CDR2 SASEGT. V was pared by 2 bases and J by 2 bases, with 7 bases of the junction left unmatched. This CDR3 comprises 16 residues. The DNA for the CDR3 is TGTGCCAGCAGTGAAATCCAGGGGGAGATCACAGATACGCAGTATTTT. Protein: CASSEIQGEITDTQYF.